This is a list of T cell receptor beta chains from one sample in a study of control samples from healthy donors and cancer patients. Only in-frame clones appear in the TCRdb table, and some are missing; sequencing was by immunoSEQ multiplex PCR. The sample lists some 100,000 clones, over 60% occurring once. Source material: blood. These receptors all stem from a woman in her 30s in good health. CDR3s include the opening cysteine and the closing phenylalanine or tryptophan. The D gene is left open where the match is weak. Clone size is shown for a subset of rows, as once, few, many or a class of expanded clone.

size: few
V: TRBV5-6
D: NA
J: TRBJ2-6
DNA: TGTGCCAGCAGCGTAAGCAGGGGATCATCTGGGGCCAACGTCCTGACTTTC
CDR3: CASSVSRGSSGANVLTF

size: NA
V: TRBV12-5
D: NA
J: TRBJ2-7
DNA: TGTGCTAGTCGCAGGGACGCAGCCCACGAGCAGTACTTC
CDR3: CASRRDAAHEQYF

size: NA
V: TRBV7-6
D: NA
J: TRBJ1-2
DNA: TGTGCCAGCAGCTTGAATGAGGGGTATGGCTACACCTTC
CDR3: CASSLNEGYGYTF

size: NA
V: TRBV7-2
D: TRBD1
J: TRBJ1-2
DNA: TGTGCCAGCAGCTTAGTAGGGACAGTGGACTATGGCTACACCTTC
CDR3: CASSLVGTVDYGYTF

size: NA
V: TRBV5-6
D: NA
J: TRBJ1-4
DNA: TGTGCCAGCAGCACCCCGGGACGGTTGGAAAAACTGTTTTTT
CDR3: CASSTPGRLEKLFF

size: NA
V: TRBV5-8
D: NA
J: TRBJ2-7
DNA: TGTGCCAGCACAACGGGGGCAGCGCCGAGGGTGAGCGAGCAGTACTTC
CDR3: CASTTGAAPRVSEQYF

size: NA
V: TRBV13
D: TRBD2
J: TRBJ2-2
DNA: TGTGCCAGCAGCTTAGGCCCCCCCATGGCGCGGGGGGCTTTCACCGGGGAGCTGTTTTTT
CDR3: CASSLGPPMARGAFTGELFF

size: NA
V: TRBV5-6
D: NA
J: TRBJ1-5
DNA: TGTGCCAGCAGCTCAAAGGGGGGAGGCTTGGTTCAGCCCCAGCATTTT
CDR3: CASSSKGGGLVQPQHF

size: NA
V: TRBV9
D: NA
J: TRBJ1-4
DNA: TGTGCCAGCAGTGAACAGGCAACTAATGAAAAACTGTTTTTT
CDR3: CASSEQATNEKLFF

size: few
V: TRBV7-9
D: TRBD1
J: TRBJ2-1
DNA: TGTGCCAGCAGCCCCGGGACAGGGATGTCCCCAAATGAGCAGTTCTTC
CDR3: CASSPGTGMSPNEQFF

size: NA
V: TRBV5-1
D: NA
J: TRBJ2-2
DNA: TGCGCCAGCAGCTACGACGGGGCCGGGGAGCTGTTTTTT
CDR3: CASSYDGAGELFF

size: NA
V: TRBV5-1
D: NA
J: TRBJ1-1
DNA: TGCGCCAGCAGCCAGAGGGCAGGGATGAACACTGAAGCTTTCTTT
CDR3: CASSQRAGMNTEAFF

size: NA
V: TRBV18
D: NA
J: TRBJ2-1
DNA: TGTGCCAGCTCCCCGCGCGCGTACAATGAGCAGTTCTTC
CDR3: CASSPRAYNEQFF

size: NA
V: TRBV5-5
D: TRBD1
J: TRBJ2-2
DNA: TGTGCCAGCAGCCCACAGGGGGCGGTGGTCCCCGGGGAGCTGTTTTTT
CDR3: CASSPQGAVVPGELFF

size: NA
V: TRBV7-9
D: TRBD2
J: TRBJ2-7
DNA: TGTGCCAGCAGCGTCGCTAGCGGGGAATCCTACGAGCAGTACTTC
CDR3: CASSVASGESYEQYF

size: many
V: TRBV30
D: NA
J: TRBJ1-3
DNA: TGTGCCTGGAGTGTACGAGGGGGTAGCTCTGGAAACACCATATATTTT
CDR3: CAWSVRGGSSGNTIYF

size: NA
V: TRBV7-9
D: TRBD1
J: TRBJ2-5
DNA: TGTGCCAGCAGCACGTCCACCGGGACAGGGGTGCAAGAGACCCAGTACTTC
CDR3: CASSTSTGTGVQETQYF

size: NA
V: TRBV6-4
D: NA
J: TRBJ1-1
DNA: TGTGCCAGCAGCAGACAGGAGAACACTGAAGCTTTCTTT
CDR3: CASSRQENTEAFF

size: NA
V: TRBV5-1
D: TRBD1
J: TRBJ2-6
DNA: TGCGCCAGCAGCCACAGGTCGGGACAGGGTTCCTCTGGGGCCAACGTCCTGACTTTC
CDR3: CASSHRSGQGSSGANVLTF